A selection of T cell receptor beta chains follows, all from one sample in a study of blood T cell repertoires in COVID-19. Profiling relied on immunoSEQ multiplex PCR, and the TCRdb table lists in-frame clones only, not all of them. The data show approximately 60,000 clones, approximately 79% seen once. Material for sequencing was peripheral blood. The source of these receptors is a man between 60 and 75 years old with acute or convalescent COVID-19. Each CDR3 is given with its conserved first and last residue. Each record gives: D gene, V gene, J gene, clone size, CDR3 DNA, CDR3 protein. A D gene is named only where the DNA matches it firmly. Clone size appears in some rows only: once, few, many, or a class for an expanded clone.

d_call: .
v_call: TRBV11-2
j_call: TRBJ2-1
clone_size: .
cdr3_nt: TGTGCCAGCAGCTTAGGGAGAATGGGAGGAGAGCAGTTCTTC
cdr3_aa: CASSLGRMGGEQFF

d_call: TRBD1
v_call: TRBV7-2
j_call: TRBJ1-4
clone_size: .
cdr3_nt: TGTGCCAGCAGCTTAGGGACAGGGGGGGAAAAACTGTTTTTT
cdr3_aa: CASSLGTGGEKLFF

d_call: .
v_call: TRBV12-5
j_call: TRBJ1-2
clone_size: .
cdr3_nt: TGTGCTAGTGGTTTGGTGGAGGTGGCGAGCTATGGCTACACCTTC
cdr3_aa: CASGLVEVASYGYTF

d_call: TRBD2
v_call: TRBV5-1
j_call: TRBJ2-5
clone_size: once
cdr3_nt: TGCGCCAGCAGCCCTCGGGCTAGCGGGGGGGTGTTCCAAGAGACCCAGTACTTC
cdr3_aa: CASSPRASGGVFQETQYF

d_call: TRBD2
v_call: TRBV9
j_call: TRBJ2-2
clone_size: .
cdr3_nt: TGTGCCACCAAGCGTCCTACCCCTATGCGGGGGGATCACACCGGGGAGCTGTTTTTT
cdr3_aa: CATKRPTPMRGDHTGELFF

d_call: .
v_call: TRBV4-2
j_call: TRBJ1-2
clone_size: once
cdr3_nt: TGTGCCAGCAGCCAAGACCCAGGGGAGGGAGGCTACACCTTC
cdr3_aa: CASSQDPGEGGYTF

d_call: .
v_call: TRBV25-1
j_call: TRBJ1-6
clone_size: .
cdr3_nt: TGTGCCAGCAGTGAATTAAGGAACTCCCAGGGGAATTCACCCCTCCACTTT
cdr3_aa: CASSELRNSQGNSPLHF

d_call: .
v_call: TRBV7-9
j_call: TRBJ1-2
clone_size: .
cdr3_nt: TGTGCCAGCAGCTTAGGGGGAGAGGCTAACTATGGCTACACCTTC
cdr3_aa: CASSLGGEANYGYTF

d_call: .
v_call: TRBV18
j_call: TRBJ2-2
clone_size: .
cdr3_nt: TGTGCCAGCTCACCCCGGACAGACACCGGGGAGCTGTTTTTT
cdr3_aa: CASSPRTDTGELFF

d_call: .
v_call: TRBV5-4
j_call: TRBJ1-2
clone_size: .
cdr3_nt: TGTGCCAGCAGCTTGTGGCAACGCTCTAACTATGGCTACACCTTC
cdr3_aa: CASSLWQRSNYGYTF

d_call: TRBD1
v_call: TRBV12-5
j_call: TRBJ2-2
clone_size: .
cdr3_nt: TGTGCTAGTGGTTTTCAGTGGGGGACAGGGGACACCGGGGAGCTGTTTTTT
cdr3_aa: CASGFQWGTGDTGELFF

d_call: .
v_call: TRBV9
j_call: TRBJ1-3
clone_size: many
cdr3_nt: TGTGCCAGCAGCCAATCCCATACAGGGACAGGAAACACCATATATTTT
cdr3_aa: CASSQSHTGTGNTIYF

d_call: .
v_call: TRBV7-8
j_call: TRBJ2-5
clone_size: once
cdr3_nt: TGTGCCAGCAGCCCACAGGGGATATCCGGGGGGACCCAGTACTTC
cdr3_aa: CASSPQGISGGTQYF

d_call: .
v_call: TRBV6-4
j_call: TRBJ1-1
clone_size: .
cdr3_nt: TGTGCCAGCAGCGCGGGGAGAAAAACTGAAGCTTTCTTT
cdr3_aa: CASSAGRKTEAFF

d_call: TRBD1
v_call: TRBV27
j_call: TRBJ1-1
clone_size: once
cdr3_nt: TGTGCCAGCAGTTTAGACAGGGGGAACATGAACACTGAAGCTTTCTTT
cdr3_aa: CASSLDRGNMNTEAFF

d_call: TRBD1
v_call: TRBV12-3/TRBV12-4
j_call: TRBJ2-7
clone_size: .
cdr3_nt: TGTGCCAGCAGCAGGGACAGGACCTACGAGCAGTACTTC
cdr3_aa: CASSRDRTYEQYF

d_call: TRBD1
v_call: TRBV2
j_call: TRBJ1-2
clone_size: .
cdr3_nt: TGTGCCACCTTGGACAGGGCCCCCTATGGCTACACCTTC
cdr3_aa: CATLDRAPYGYTF

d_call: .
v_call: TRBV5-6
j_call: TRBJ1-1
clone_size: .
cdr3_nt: TGTGCCAGCAGCTCCGGACAAGTTGTGGCTGAAGCTTTCTTT
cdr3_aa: CASSSGQVVAEAFF

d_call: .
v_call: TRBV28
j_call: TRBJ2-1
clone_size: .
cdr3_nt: TGTGCCAGCAGCTCGGGAACGTCCAATGAGCAGTTCTTC
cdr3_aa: CASSSGTSNEQFF

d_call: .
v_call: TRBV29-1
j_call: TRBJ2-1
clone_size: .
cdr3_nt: TGCAGCGTCAGAACAATCGACAGTTACAATGAGCAGTTCTTC
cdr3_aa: CSVRTIDSYNEQFF

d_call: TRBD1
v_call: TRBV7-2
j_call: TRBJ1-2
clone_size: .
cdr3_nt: TGTGCCAGCAGCTTAACAGGGGCGGCCAAAGGCTACACCTTC
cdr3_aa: CASSLTGAAKGYTF

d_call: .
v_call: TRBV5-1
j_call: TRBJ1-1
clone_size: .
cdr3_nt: TGCGCCAGCAGCTTTGGACTCAGGGACTATGATACTGAAGCTTTCTTT
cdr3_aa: CASSFGLRDYDTEAFF

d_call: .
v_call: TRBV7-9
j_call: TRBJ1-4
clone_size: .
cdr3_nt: TGTGCCAGCAGCCCAGATTCCGAGGCAAAACTGTTTTTT
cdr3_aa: CASSPDSEAKLFF

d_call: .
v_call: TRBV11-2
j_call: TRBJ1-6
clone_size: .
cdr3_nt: TGTGCCAGCAGCCCCTCCGCTGGACAGACGGGTTCACCCCTCCACTTT
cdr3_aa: CASSPSAGQTGSPLHF

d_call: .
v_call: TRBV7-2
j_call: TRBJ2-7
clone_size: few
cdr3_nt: TGTGCCAGCAGCTTAGGTGGGCAGGCTACCTACGAGCAGTACTTC
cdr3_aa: CASSLGGQATYEQYF

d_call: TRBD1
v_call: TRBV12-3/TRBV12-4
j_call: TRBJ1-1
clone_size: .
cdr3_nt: TGTGCCAGCAGTTGGACAGGGCGAGCTTTCTTT
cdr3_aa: CASSWTGRAFF

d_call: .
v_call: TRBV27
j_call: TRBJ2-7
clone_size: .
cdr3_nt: TGTGCCAGCAGTTTATCGATTCCAGGCCCCTACGAGCAGTACTTC
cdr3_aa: CASSLSIPGPYEQYF

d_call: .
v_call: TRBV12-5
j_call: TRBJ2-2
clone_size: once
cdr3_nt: TGTGCTAGTGGTCTCTGGGACACTCCACCGCTGTTTTTT
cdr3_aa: CASGLWDTPPLFF

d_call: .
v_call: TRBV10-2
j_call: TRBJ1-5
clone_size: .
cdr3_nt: TGCGCCACCAGGGGTGTTCGGGATCAGCCCCAGCATTTT
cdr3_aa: CATRGVRDQPQHF

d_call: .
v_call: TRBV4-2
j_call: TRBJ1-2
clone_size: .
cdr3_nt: TGTGCCAGCAGCCAAGAGGAGGGGCCCTGGGGTGGCTACACCTTC
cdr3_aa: CASSQEEGPWGGYTF

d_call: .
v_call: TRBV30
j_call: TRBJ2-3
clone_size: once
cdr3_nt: TGTGCCTGGAGTGTCGGGGGTAGGGATACGCAGTATTTT
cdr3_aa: CAWSVGGRDTQYF

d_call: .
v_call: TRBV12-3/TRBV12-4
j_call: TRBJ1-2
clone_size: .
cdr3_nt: TGTGCCAGCAGTTTAGAACTCCGGGTTGGCTACACCTTC
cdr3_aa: CASSLELRVGYTF

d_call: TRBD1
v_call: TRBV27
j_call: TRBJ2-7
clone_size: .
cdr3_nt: TGTGCCAGCAGTTTATTCCGGGACAGGCCCGGCTACGAGCAGTACTTC
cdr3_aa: CASSLFRDRPGYEQYF

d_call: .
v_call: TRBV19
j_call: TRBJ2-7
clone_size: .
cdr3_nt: TGTGCCAGTCTCACCCGGGACTTGAGCTCCTACGAGCAGTACTTC
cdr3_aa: CASLTRDLSSYEQYF

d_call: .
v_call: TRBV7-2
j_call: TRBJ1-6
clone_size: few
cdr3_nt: TGTGCCAGCAGCTCGGACAGCTATAATTCACCCCTCCACTTT
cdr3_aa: CASSSDSYNSPLHF

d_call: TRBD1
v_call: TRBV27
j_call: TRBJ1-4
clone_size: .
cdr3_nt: TGTGCCAGCAGTTGGACAGGGGGTAATGAAAAACTGTTTTTT
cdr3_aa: CASSWTGGNEKLFF

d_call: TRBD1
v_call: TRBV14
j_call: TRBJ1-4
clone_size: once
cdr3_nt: TGTGCCAGCAGCCGGGACAGGGGGGGCGAAAAACTGTTTTTT
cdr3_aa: CASSRDRGGEKLFF

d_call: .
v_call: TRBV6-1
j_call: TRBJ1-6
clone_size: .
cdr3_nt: TGTGCCAGCAGTGAAGCGGGGGCTAATTCACCCCTCCACTTT
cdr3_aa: CASSEAGANSPLHF

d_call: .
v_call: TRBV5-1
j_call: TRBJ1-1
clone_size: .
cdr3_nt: TGCGCCAGCAGCTTGGGGGGCAGGAACACTGAAGCTTTCTTT
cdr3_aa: CASSLGGRNTEAFF

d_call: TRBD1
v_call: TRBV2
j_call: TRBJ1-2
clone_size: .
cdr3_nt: TGTGCCAGCAGCCCATCAGGACAGGGGGCTAGGTGCACCTTC
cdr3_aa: CASSPSGQGARCTF

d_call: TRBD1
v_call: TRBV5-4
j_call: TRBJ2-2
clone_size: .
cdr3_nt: TGTGCCAGCAGCTCCGCAGGGGGCAAGGCCGGGGAGCTGTTTTTT
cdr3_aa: CASSSAGGKAGELFF

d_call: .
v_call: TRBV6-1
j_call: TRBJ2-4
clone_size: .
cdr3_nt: TGTGCCACTAAGCTAGGATCGGAAAACATTCAGTACTTC
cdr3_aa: CATKLGSENIQYF

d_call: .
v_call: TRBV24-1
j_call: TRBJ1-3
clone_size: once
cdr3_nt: TGTGCCACTTACAGGGAGTCTGGAAACACCATATATTTT
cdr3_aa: CATYRESGNTIYF

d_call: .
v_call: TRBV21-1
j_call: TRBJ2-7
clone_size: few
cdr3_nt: TGTGCCAGCAGCCAGGGGTTAGCGGGACCCCGGGGGCAGTACTTC
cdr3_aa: CASSQGLAGPRGQYF

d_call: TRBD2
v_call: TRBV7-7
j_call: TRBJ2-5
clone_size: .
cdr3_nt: TGTGCTAGCAGCCAATCGACTAGCGGGGTAGAGACCCAGTACTTC
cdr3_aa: CASSQSTSGVETQYF

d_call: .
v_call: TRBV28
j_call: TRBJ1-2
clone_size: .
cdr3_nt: TGTGTTGCCGCCTCTTCGAGGGTTGGCTACACCTTC
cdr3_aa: CVAASSRVGYTF

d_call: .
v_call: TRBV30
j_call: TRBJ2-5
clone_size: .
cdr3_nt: TGTGCCGCAAACCTCGGTGGTCGGACCCAGTACTTC
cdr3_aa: CAANLGGRTQYF

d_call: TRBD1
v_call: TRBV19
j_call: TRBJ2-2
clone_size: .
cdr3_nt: TGTGCCAGTAGTATCCGGGACAGGGGAGGCACCGGGGAGCTGTTTTTT
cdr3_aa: CASSIRDRGGTGELFF

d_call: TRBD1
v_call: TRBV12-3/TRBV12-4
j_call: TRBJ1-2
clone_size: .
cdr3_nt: TGTGCCAGCAGTGACAGGGGGACATATGGCTACACCTTC
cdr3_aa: CASSDRGTYGYTF

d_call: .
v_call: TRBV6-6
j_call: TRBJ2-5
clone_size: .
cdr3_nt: TGTGCCAGCAGCTACGGGGAGGCCCAGTACTTC
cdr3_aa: CASSYGEAQYF

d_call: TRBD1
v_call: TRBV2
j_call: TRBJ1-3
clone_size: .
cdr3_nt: TGTGCCAGCAGTGAACAGGGACAGGCGCTTGGAAACACCATATATTTT
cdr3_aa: CASSEQGQALGNTIYF

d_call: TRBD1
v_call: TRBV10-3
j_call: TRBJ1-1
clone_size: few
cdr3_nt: TGTGCCATCAGCAGGGGGCAGGACACTGAAGCTTTCTTT
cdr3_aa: CAISRGQDTEAFF

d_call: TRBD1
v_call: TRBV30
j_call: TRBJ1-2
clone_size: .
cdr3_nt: TGTGCCTGGAGTAAAGGACAGGACTATGGCTACACCTTC
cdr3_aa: CAWSKGQDYGYTF

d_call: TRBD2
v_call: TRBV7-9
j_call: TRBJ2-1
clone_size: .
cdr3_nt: TGTGCCAGCAGCTTCGGGACTAGCGTCTACAATGAGCAGTTCTTC
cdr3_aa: CASSFGTSVYNEQFF

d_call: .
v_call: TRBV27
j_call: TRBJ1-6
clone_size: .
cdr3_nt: TGTGCCAGCAGTTTGGTGGCAGACTTTTCACCCCTCCACTTT
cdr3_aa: CASSLVADFSPLHF